This is a list of T cell receptor beta chains from one sample in a study of response to subunit inactivated influenza vaccine. Each CDR3 protein is one row after TCRdb ran MiXCR on the RT-PCR reads. The sample gives over 400,000 distinct CDR3 sequences, around 9.9% of which show up once; 9.5% to 15% is in the top ten. This specimen consisted of PBMCs from blood, obtained roughly 46 days after vaccination. Source of these receptors: a man in his fifties who received an inactivated influenza vaccine. The CDR3 runs from the conserved cysteine through the conserved F or W. Fields, in order: clone size, D gene, V gene, J gene, CDR3 DNA, CDR3 protein. A D gene is named only where the DNA matches it firmly. Clone size, where shown, is once, few, many, or a class for clones that have expanded.

>NA|NA|TRBV20-1|TRBJ2-7
TGCAGTGCTAGATCGCCGTTGGCAGGGACGTATGCCGAGCAGTACTTC
CSARSPLAGTYAEQYF
>NA|TRBD2|TRBV2|TRBJ2-7
TGTGCCAGCAGTGAAGGGACTAGCGGGAGATACGAGCAGTACTTC
CASSEGTSGRYEQYF
>few|TRBD2|TRBV12-3/TRBV12-4|TRBJ2-3
TGTGCCAGCAGTTTAGTACTAGCGGGGCCAGATACGCAGTATTTT
CASSLVLAGPDTQYF
>many|NA|TRBV6-1|TRBJ2-5
TGTGCCAGCAGTGACGGTGGGGGGACCCAAGAGACCCAGTACTTC
CASSDGGGTQETQYF
>NA|NA|TRBV24-1|TRBJ2-1
TGTGCCACCAGTGATTCCGGGAAGTCCTACAATGAGCAGTTCTTC
CATSDSGKSYNEQFF
>few|TRBD1|TRBV6-1|TRBJ2-1
TGTGCCAGCAGTCCCAGGGGACAGGGTTCCTACAATGAGCAGTTCTTC
CASSPRGQGSYNEQFF
>few|NA|TRBV10-3|TRBJ2-6
TGTGCCATAGCTCCTCAGTCTGGGGCCAACGTCCTGACTTTC
CAIAPQSGANVLTF
>NA|NA|TRBV7-6|TRBJ2-1
TGTGCCAGCAGCTTACCCGGGACCCAGAACGATGAGCAGTTCTTC
CASSLPGTQNDEQFF
>few|NA|TRBV12-3/TRBV12-4|TRBJ2-5
TGTGCCAGCACCAAAGGGGGTCAAGAGACCCAGTACTTC
CASTKGGQETQYF
>NA|NA|TRBV27|TRBJ2-5
TGTGCCAGCAGCTCCAACGGACGGACTCCCCATCGAGAAACCCAGTACTTC
CASSSNGRTPHRETQYF
>few|TRBD2|TRBV12-3/TRBV12-4|TRBJ2-1
TGTGCCAGCAGTGGATATCGGACTAGCAATGAGCAGTTCTTC
CASSGYRTSNEQFF
>NA|NA|TRBV5-1|TRBJ2-5
TGCGCCAGCAGCTACGACGGGGAAGAGATCCAGTACTTC
CASSYDGEEIQYF
>few|NA|TRBV12-3/TRBV12-4|TRBJ2-3
TGTGCCAGCAGTTTAGGATTTCACGGGGAAGATACGCAGTATTTT
CASSLGFHGEDTQYF
>NA|TRBD2|TRBV19|TRBJ2-1
TGTGCCAGTAGTGACCATAGCGGGAGGAGCTCCTACAATGAGCAGTTCTTC
CASSDHSGRSSYNEQFF
>many|NA|TRBV11-1|TRBJ2-1
TGTGCCAGCAGCTTCCCGGGGGCTAGCGGAAAGACGTGGGATGAGCAGTTCTTC
CASSFPGASGKTWDEQFF
>NA|NA|TRBV20-1|TRBJ1-1
TGCAGTGCCCCGATTGAGGGCTTCACTGAAGCTTTCTTT
CSAPIEGFTEAFF
>few|NA|TRBV6-2/TRBV6-3|TRBJ2-5
TGTGCCAGCAGTCAATTCCGGGAGTCTGAGGAGACCCAGTACTTC
CASSQFRESEETQYF
>NA|TRBD2|TRBV20-1|TRBJ2-1
TGCAGTGCTAGAGAGGCGGGGGGGATGGATGAGCAGTTCTTC
CSAREAGGMDEQFF
>NA|NA|TRBV5-6|TRBJ1-2
TGTGCCAGCAGCATTGGGACTTTAGAGGGCTACACCTTC
CASSIGTLEGYTF
>many|TRBD1|TRBV29-1|TRBJ2-7
TGCAGCGTTTCGCCGGACAGGGGCTACGAGCAGTACTTC
CSVSPDRGYEQYF
>many|NA|TRBV29-1|TRBJ2-4
TGCAGCGTTGCACTCGACGGGAAAAACATTCAGTACTTC
CSVALDGKNIQYF
>NA|NA|TRBV5-1|TRBJ1-1
TGCGCCAGCAGCTTGCAGGGTTGGAACACTGAAGCTTTCTTT
CASSLQGWNTEAFF
>NA|NA|TRBV12-3/TRBV12-4|TRBJ1-5
TGTGCCAGCAGCCTCTCGGCATCGGGCAATCAGCCCCAGCATTTT
CASSLSASGNQPQHF
>few|TRBD2|TRBV7-3|TRBJ2-3
TGTGCCAGCAGCTTTGGGATAGCGGGAGGAAAAGATACGCAGTATTTT
CASSFGIAGGKDTQYF
>few|NA|TRBV4-2|TRBJ2-3
TGTGCCAGCAGCGGACGGAAGGGGGATACGCAGTATTTT
CASSGRKGDTQYF